The present entry profiles one T cell receptor beta chain with its context. The germline V gene has CDR1 SGDLS and CDR2 YYNGEE. The CDR3 runs 13 residues. V dropped 3 bases and J dropped 6 bases, with 11 bases sitting between them. MiXCR was run by TCRdb on the RT-PCR reads, yielding one entry per CDR3 protein. The sample lists approximately 150,000 distinct CDR3 sequences, roughly 31% seen once, with 2.5% to 3.5% in the top ten. This sample stems from a study of patients and donors after allogeneic stem cell transplantation. The source is a human donor who was either an allogeneic HSCT recipient or a stem cell or donor lymphocyte infusion donor (not recorded which). It is not recorded whose cells these are; they may come from a transplant donor. The chain uses TRBV9 and TRBJ2-3, with D possibly being TRBD2 (6 bases). The sample comprised blood, either unsorted or a sorted T cell fraction (not recorded which). The CDR3 loop is CASSGDWGDTQYF. The CDR3 nucleotides read TGTGCCAGCAGCGGGGACTGGGGGGATACGCAGTATTTT.